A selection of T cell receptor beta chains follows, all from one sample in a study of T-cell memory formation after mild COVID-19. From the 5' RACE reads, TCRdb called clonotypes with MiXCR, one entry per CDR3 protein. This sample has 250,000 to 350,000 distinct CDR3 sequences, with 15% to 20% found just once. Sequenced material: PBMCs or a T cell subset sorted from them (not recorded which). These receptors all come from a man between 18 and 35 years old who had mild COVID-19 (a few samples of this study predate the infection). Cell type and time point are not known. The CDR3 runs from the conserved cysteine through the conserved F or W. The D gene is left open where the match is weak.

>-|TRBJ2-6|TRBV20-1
CSASSGHSSSGANVLTF
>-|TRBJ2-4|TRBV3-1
CASSQANPDKNIQYF
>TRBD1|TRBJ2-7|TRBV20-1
CSASYRDRYEQYF
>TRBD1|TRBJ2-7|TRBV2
CASSEQGESYEQYF
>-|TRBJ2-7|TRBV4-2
CASSQGADTYEQYF
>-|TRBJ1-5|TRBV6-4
CASSGEAGNQPQHF
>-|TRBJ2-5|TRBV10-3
CAIIHDRPNRTQYF
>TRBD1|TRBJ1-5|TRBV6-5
CASRRDRYSQPQHF
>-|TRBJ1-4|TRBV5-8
CASSLGDPIGKLFF
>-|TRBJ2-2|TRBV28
CASISQGTASNTGELFF
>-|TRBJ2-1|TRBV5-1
CASSLGGDNEQFF
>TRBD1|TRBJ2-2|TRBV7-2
CASSLVGQVAGELFF
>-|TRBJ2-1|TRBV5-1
CASSPTSGANEQFF
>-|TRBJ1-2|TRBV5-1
CASSLDPANYGYTF
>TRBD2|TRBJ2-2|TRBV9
CASSVGGTQAGELFF
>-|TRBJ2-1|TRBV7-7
CASSPIGDSYNEQFF
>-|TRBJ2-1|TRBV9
CASSVEGQLNNEQFF
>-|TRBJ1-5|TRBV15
CATSRESGLQPQHF
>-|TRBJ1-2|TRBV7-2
CASSLGDSMSYGYTF
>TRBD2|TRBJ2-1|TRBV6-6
CASSYSGLAPYNEQFF
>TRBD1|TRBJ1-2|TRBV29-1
CSVEQDRGYGYTF
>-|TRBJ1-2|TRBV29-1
CSGGYGYTF
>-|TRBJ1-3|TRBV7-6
CASSLGLKGAGNTIYF
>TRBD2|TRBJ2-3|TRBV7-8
CASSPTWATRGGRGTDTQYF
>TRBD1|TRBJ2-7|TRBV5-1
CASSLPGTGTDEQYF
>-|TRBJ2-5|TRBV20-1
CSARGPVSKETQYF
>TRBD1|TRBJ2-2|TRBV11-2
CASSFVTGGFGELFF
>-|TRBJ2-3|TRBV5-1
CASSPREADTQYF
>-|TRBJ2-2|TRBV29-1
CSVGVYDTGELFF
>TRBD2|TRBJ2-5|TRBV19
CASSMVAGQETQYF
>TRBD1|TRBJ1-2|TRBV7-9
CASSTNRGGYTF
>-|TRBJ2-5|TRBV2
CASSEERASMVETQYF
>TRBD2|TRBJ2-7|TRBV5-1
CASSPGTSAYEQYF
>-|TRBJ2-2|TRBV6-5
CASTQHRAGELFF
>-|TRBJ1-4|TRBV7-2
CASSSWVNEKLFF
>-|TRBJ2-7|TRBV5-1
CASSLEWGLFSYEQYF
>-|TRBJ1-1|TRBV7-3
CASSLGLGGEAFF
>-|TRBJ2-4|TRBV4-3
CASSQGSSILAKNIQYF
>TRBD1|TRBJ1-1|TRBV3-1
CASSQFGTGRPEAFF
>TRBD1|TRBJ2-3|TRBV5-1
CASSVRQGGSFSTDTQYF
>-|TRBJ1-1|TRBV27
CASSPSRRDKNTEAFF
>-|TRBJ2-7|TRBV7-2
CASSFDRQYEQYF
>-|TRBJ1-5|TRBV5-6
CASSPAPGQPQHF
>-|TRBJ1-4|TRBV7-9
CASSPVQAWTNEKLFF
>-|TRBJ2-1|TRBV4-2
CASSQEPGALDEQFF
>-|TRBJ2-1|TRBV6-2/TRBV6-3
CASSYGDNEQFF
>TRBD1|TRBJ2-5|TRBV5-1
CASSVLQGAMETQYF
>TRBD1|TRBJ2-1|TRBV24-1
CATSDKKGRGTYNEQFF
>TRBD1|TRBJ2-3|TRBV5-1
CASSWNGDSTDTQYF
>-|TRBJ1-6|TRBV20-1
CSARFDQSSYNSPLHF